The present entry profiles one T cell receptor (beta chain) with its context. Its antigen is not known. Clones were sequenced by immunoSEQ multiplex PCR, and TCRdb holds only the in-frame ones, with some missing. Of about 140,000 clones listed, over 75% are singletons. This sample is part of a study of T cell responses to AZD1222 COVID-19 vaccine. General observations from the study: Clonal diversity may have been underestimated in mostly white British donors. Increased Spike-specific TCR breadth and depth were observed after two AZD1222 doses.

The sample was peripheral blood, taken on day 0 of AZD1222 vaccination. The sequence came from an adult in good health.

For the CDR3, the DNA is TGTGCCAGTAGTACCTCCGGGACAGGGAGCCGCAATCAGCCCCAGCATTTT. Translating it yields CASSTSGTGSRNQPQHF. The rearrangement uses TRBV19 and TRBJ1-5; 9 nucleotides align to TRBD1. Germline CDR1 LNHDA, CDR2 SQIVND (reference sequence). Trimming removed 4 bases from V and 2 bases from J; junction bases left unmatched: 9. CDR3 size: 17 residues.